The clone carrying this T cell receptor beta chain showed up just a few times. Its antigen is still unknown. TCRdb reprocessed the 5' RACE reads with MiXCR, giving one entry per CDR3 protein. The table includes some 550,000 distinct CDR3 sequences, roughly 21% detected once. The data stem from a study of T cells after yellow fever vaccination. Trimming cost V 2 bases and J 1 base; bases outside gene matches: 4. This CDR3 region has 15 residues. Germline-derived CDR1 and CDR2 are MNHEY and SMNVEV (reference sequence). General study results and limits: Booster samples showed a return of most primary-vaccination clones (under 98% CD4, 88% CD8).

The clonotype was recovered from a man in his thirties or forties who received the YFV17D yellow fever vaccine. The sample consisted of PBMCs, taken 15 days after the yellow fever booster vaccination. The chain links TRBV27 to TRBJ1-1, with 7 bases that match TRBD1. CDR3 DNA: TGTGCCAGCAGTTTAGGGAGACAGGGGAACACTGAAGCTTTCTTT. This sequence encodes CASSLGRQGNTEAFF.